This T cell receptor (beta chain) was retrieved from a study of shared clonotypes between healthy human individuals. The study's findings and limits: Lower generation probabilities were found for non-shared clonotypes than for those shared by all four donors.

Here immunoSEQ multiplex PCR was the method, and the copy in TCRdb shows in-frame clones only, minus some. The sample has about a million clones, roughly 80% seen once. Germline CDR1 is ENHRY and CDR2 is SYGVKD. The V gene lost 4 bases and the J gene lost 3 bases, with 13 bases spanning the gap. CDR3 length equals 15 residues. In the case of this clone: Its specificity is not known.

Partitioning of CD4+ cells yielded a CD45RA+ naive subset and a CD45RA-negative memory subset. The receptor was derived from a man younger than 35 in good health. Some clones in this sample may be carry-over from other donors' samples. Material for sequencing was memory CD4+ T cells from PBMCs. Indicated subset: CD45RA-negative fraction. This chain links TRBV10-3 with TRBJ1-3, with D maybe TRBD1 (6 bases). CDR3 in amino acids: CAISADLGGGNTIYF. Written as DNA, the CDR3 is TGTGCCATCAGTGCCGACCTAGGGGGTGGAAACACCATATATTTT.